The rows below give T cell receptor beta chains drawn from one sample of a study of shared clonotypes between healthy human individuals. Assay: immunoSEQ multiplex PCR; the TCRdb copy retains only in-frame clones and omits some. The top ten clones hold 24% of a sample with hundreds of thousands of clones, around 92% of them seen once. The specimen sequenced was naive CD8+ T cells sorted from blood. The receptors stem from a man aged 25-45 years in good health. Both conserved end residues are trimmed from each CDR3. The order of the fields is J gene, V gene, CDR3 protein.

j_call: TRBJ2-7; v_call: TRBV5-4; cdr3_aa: ASSPLAGGLYEQY
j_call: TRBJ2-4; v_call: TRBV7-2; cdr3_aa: ASGQDENIQY
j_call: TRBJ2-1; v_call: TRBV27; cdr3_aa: ASSSTSGSYNEQF
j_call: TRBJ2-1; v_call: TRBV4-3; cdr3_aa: ASSQEGAGSRDEQF
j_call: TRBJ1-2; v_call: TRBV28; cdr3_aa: ASSSDLFANYGYT
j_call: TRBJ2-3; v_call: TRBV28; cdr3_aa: ASSHGQGASDTQY
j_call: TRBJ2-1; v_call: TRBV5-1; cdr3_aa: ASSTGSYNEQF
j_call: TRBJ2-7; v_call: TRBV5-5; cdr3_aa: ASRYTSGYRSYEQY
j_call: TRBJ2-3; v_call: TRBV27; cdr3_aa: ASSLDGDTQY
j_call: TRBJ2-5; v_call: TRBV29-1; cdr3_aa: SVEGTEVWETQY
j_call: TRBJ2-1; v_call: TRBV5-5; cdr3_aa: ASSLAPGQVASRSNEQF
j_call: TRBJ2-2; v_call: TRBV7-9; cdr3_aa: ASSSTDSGIHGELF
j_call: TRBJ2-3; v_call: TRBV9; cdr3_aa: ASSVQGSGSPDTQY
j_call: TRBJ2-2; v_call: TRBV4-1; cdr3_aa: ASSQDFQGLF
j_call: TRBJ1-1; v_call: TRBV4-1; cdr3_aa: ASSYDRGATEAF
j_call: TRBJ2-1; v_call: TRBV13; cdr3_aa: ASGSFNEQF
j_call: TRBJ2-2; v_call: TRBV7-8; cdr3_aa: ASSTPGVQNTGELF
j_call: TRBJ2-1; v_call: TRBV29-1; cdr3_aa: SNEGTSGRGSSYNEQF
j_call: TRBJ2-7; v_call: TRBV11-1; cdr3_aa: ASSLVIGQVNSYEQY
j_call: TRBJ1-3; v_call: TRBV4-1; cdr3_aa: ASSQDPAGVPGISGNTIY
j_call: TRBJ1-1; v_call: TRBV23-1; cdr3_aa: ASSHPGDRNDTEAF
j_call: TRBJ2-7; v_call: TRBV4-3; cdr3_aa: ASSAYLGSYEQY
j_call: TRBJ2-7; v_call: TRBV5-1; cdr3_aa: ASSLGTGAYEQY
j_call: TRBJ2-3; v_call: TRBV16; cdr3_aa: ASSQAGDTQY
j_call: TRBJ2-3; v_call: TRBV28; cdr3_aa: ASRARLDLPPDTQY
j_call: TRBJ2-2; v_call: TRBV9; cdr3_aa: ASSVGSRSNTGELF
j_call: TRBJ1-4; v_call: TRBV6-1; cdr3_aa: ASSEDPGTNEKLF
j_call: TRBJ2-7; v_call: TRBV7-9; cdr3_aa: ASSPRDRGHGEQY
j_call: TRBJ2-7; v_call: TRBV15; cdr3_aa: ATSRELGEQY